This TCR beta chain was identified in a study of cytotoxic CD8 clonotypes in ibrutinib-treated CLL. The repertoire was sequenced with immunoSEQ multiplex PCR; TCRdb's copy has only in-frame clones and lacks some. Here the sample spans roughly 28,000 clones, 62% being singletons. The length of the CDR3 is 15 residues. V lost 2 bases to trimming and J lost 0 bases, with 8 bases between them. Germline V gene sequence: CDR1 KGHSH, CDR2 LQKENI. The gene calls are TRBV18 and TRBJ1-5; D is possibly TRBD1 (6 bases). The receptor's source is a human donor with chronic lymphocytic leukemia. The material was PBMCs, obtained before ibrutinib treatment. The CDR3 DNA follows: TGTGCCAGCTCACCAGAGACAGGTAGCAATCAGCCCCAGCATTTT. As protein: CASSPETGSNQPQHF. Filled out from reference TRBV18 and TRBJ1-5, the complete variable domain reads NAGVMQNPRHLVRRRGQEARLRCSPMKGHSHVYWYRQLPEEGLKFMVYLQKENIIDESGMPKERFSAEFPKEGPSILRIQQVVRGDSAAYFCASSPETGSNQPQHFGDGTRLSIL.